This T cell receptor beta chain emerged from a study of shared clonotypes between healthy human individuals. Study-wide background: CD4 naive and CD4 memory each took three plates per donor, while CD8 naive took two and CD8 memory one.

Per germline, CDR1 MGHRA and CDR2 YSYEKL. V shed 4 bases and J shed 6 bases, with 15 bases lying between them. There are 14 residues in the CDR3. A CD45RA+ naive subset and a CD45RA-negative memory subset were split from CD4+ cells. Assay: immunoSEQ multiplex PCR; the TCRdb copy retains only in-frame clones and omits some. The data hold a few million clones, with 85% to 95% observed a single time. Comment on this clone: The antigen remains undetermined.

Findings and limits, study-wide: Among donors, the sharing of clonotypes was expected to be influenced by sequencing depth.

The specimen was naive CD4+ T cells sorted from blood. Subset of the sample: CD45RA+ positively selected. This clonotype was obtained from a young man in good health. V usage is TRBV4-1 and J usage is TRBJ1-2; tentatively, D is TRBD1 (6 bases). CDR3 nucleotide sequence: TGCGCCAGCAGCCCCCGGGGGGGGCCGCATGGCTACACCTTC. Translation: CASSPRGGPHGYTF.